This T cell receptor beta chain was profiled in a study of esophageal squamous cell carcinoma tumors (dated by TCRdb to about 2021). Context from the whole study: Using principal component analysis combined with K-means clustering of immunohistochemical values for T-cell and checkpoint markers, the researchers divided patients into immuno relation high and low groups. The approximately 10 cases yielded some 1.5 million total TCRalpha reads and about 1,300,000 total TCRbeta reads, and roughly 32,000 and 35,000 of those reads, respectively, were unique. The study aimed to assess TCR repertoire diversity and shared TCR repertoires of T cells within the tumor environment of esophageal squamous cell carcinoma. The wider cohort included 50 to 55 esophageal squamous cell carcinoma patients in Japan who were treated with surgery, of whom around 20 were high and 32 were low immuno relation cases. TCR sequencing was performed on ten or so patients, consisting of five randomly selected high immuno relation cases and five background-matched low immuno relation cases. Beyond this particular receptor, the publication reports: TCRalpha and TCRbeta chains were sequenced separately, so chain pairing and recognized antigens remained unknown. Because TCRalphabeta repertoire variation was large, shared V|J recombination candidates may have been selected by chance. Of the 10 cases, a few showed one dominant TCRalpha VJ recombination along with apparently reduced TCRalpha diversity. The high and low immuno relation groups did not differ in total TCR repertoire counts, but the high immuno relation group had more significant repertoire counts. Only a few cases were included in the TCR repertoire analysis, and no investigation at the CDR3 clonotype level was performed.

Anyone who had received neoadjuvant chemotherapy or who was missing clinical information was not enrolled. The TCR-sequenced cases shown were male and underwent subtotal esophagectomy with 2- or 3-field lymphadenectomy. RNA was extracted from bulk tumor tissue sections with a Qiagen AllPrep kit, without T-cell sorting. Until RNA extraction, small sections of surgically resected tumor tissue were kept in RNAlater reagent at -80 degrees C. Receptor libraries were prepared by 5' RACE. PCR with KAPA HiFi used TCRalpha or TCRbeta constant-region primers plus a P20EA primer, followed by nested second PCR with CA2 or CB2. Amplification of TCR genes was performed by unbiased adaptor ligation RT-PCR, in which reverse transcription was carried out with Superscript III and a polyT18-containing BSL-18E primer. Once second-strand synthesis and blunting were done, the P10EA/P20EA adaptor was ligated onto the 5' end of the cDNA, and NotI digestion came next. For both the first and second PCRs, around 18 cycles of 98 degrees C for 20 s, 65 degrees C for 30 s and 72 degrees C for 1 min were run. The Nextera XT Index kit v2 Set A was used to index the amplicons, which were then pooled in equimolar amounts and quantified with a Qubit 2.0 Fluorometer. Sequencing used the Illumina MiSeq platform with 2x300 bp paired-end reads. The authors' pipeline ran thus. Repertoire Genesis software ver.1.0 assigned each read to V and J genes according to the highest identity with IMGT reference sequences. CDR3 was defined as the region from Cys104 to Phe118 plus Gly119 and was translated, and unique sequence reads were defined as those with distinct V, J and CDR3 amino acids. Shared V|J combinations were selected when significance was reached in both a Fisher's exact test in edgeR and a Mann Whitney U test. After singletons were removed and 500 repertoire combinations were bootstrapped, the repertoire dissimilarity index was calculated with the R rdi package. TCRdb handled the public reads itself, with Q25 trimming in fastp and clone calling in MiXCR, and kept productive beta chains. Rows are combined by CDR3 protein, so each entry shows the most common genes and DNA. The V and J calls reflect TCRdb's pipeline rather than the authors' work. This sample gives thousands of distinct CDR3 sequences in total; roughly 23% of them show up just once. About a third of the sample goes to the ten largest clones.

This clonotype showed up many times. Its antigen is not yet known. No much larger clonotype is one base removed from it; base qualities were not supplied. The clonotype was recovered from a man aged 50-79 years with esophageal squamous cell carcinoma. The specimen was tumor tissue.

Here the CDR3 is given as CSAPTKGATAEAFF. The DNA sequence is TGCAGTGCACCTACTAAGGGGGCAACGGCTGAAGCTTTCTTT. The rearrangement combines TRBV20-1 with TRBJ1-1, and TRBD1 matches 7 of the central bases. From the germline V gene (reference sequence), CDR1 is DFQATT and CDR2 is SNEGSKA. V and J are trimmed by 6 bases and 6 bases, and the gene matches miss 13 bases of the junction. From cysteine to phenylalanine, the CDR3 is 14 amino acids long. Solely the CDR3 DNA is kept, with 42 bases framed from the first base.